These 5 T cell receptor beta chains came from one sample sequenced in a study of CXCR3-negative and CXCR3-positive naive CD8 T cells. UMI labels and 5' RACE were used to prepare the TRB cDNA libraries. No DNA is given; TCRdb re-called the 5' RACE reads and lists each CDR3 protein once. This sample's clone table lists fewer than 55,000 distinct CDR3 sequences. Sequencing was carried out using naive CXCR3- CD8+ T cells from blood. The sample's subset: CD45RO-CCR7+CD27+CD95- naive CD8+ T cells lacking CXCR3 (TNR3-). The receptors were sampled from a human donor in good health. Some clones in this sample may be carry-over from other donors' samples.

The gene calls are TRBV21-1 and TRBJ1-2. TRBV21-1 is termed a pseudogene. The CDR3 extends over 17 amino acids. The chain's CDR3 is CASSKYDLREIRYGYTF.

The chain couples TRBV20-1 to TRBJ2-3. The CDR3 consists of 12 residues. Germline CDR1 DFQATT, CDR2 SNEGSKA (reference sequence). CDR3 loop: CSARDETDTQYF.

The chain employs TRBV6-2 or TRBV6-3 and TRBJ2-2; the TRBD1 assignment by TCRdb is unverifiable without DNA. This CDR3 has 15 residues. CDR1 and CDR2 from the germline V gene are MNHEY and SVGEGT. The CDR3 is CASSSLDREPGELFF.

The chain joins TRBV28 to TRBJ2-7. Germline CDR1 is MDHEN and CDR2 is SYDVKM. The CDR3 is made up of 12 amino acids. CDR3 amino acids: CASRTGLYEQYF.

The rearrangement links TRBV29-1 to TRBJ2-5; absent DNA, TCRdb's TRBD1 call cannot be checked. CDR1 and CDR2 (germline): SQVTM, ANQGSEA. This CDR3 is built from 12 residues. The CDR3 spells CSVESWEETQYF.